The 8 T cell receptor beta chains presented below share a single source sample, sequenced in a study of naive and memory T cell subsets. An equimolar mix of two oligonucleotides served as the beta constant-region primer for TRBC1 and TRBC2. TCRdb processed the UMI-ligation and nested PCR reads anew with MiXCR; each CDR3 protein has one entry. Here the sample spans 120,000 to 150,000 distinct CDR3 sequences, approximately 15% being singletons. The sequenced sample was naive CD4+ T cells from blood. The receptors originated from a human donor in good health.

V usage is TRBV5-1 and J usage is TRBJ2-1; 7 bases line up with TRBD2. V lost 1 base to trimming and J lost 1 base; unmatched junction nucleotides: 5. The CDR3 length is 16 residues. CDR1 is SGHRS, CDR2 YFSETQ, per germline. This CDR3 is CASSLLAGESYNEQFF. DNA for the CDR3: TGCGCCAGCAGCTTGTTGGCGGGAGAGTCCTACAATGAGCAGTTCTTC.

The chain couples TRBV5-4 to TRBJ1-4; D unclear. Per the germline V gene, CDR1 is SGHNT and CDR2 is YYREEE (reference sequence). CDR3 length: 14 amino acids. With 4 bases removed from V and 3 bases from J, the gap between germline ends came to 10 bases. CDR3 sequence: CASSDRQANEKLFF. The CDR3 DNA reads TGTGCCAGCAGCGATCGACAAGCTAATGAAAAACTGTTTTTT.

This clonotype was observed a handful of times. CDR3 DNA: TGTGCCAGCAGTGAAGCTAGCGGGAGTGGTGAGACCCAGTACTTC. Protein sequence: CASSEASGSGETQYF. The chain couples TRBV2 to TRBJ2-5; 9 positions match TRBD2. This CDR3 has 15 amino acids. J gave up 5 bases and V 0 bases, and 4 bases lay outside the gene matches. CDR1 SNHLY and CDR2 FYNNEI come from the germline V gene.

V gene TRBV12-3 or TRBV12-4 combines with J gene TRBJ1-1; a possible D gene is TRBD1 (5 bases). The CDR3 contains 14 residues. Trimming removed 5 bases from V and 1 base from J, with 11 bases in between. CDR3 region: CASSQGLTNTEAFF. CDR3 in DNA: TGTGCCAGCAGTCAGGGACTTACGAACACTGAAGCTTTCTTT.

This chain connects TRBV28 to TRBJ2-7; TRBD2 might be the D (5 bases). Germline CDR1 MDHEN, CDR2 SYDVKM. The V end was cut by 6 bases, the J end by 3 bases, with 9 bases between. The CDR3 is 12 residues long. CDR3 in amino acids: CASRRELYEQYF. Written as DNA, the CDR3 is TGTGCCAGCAGACGGGAACTCTACGAGCAGTACTTC.

This clonotype was found a few times. The chain links TRBV5-1 to TRBJ1-5; 8 bases are shared with TRBD1. With 0 bases clipped from V and 6 bases from J, the junction kept 5 bases outside the gene matches. The CDR3 consists of 15 residues. Per germline, CDR1 SGHRS and CDR2 YFSETQ. As DNA, the CDR3 is TGCGCCAGCAGCTTGGGCCAGGGGGCTGGTCAGCCCCAGCATTTT. Its protein is CASSLGQGAGQPQHF.

This CDR3 is CASSASGTRAPAETYNEQFF. CDR3 sequence (DNA): TGTGCCAGCAGCGCATCCGGGACAAGGGCCCCTGCTGAGACCTACAATGAGCAGTTCTTC. The chain has TRBV11-3 and TRBJ2-1, with a tentative D call TRBD1 (6 bases). Germline CDR1 and CDR2: SGHNT and YENEEA. The CDR3 extends over 20 amino acids. The V end lost 5 bases, the J end lost 2 bases, and 28 bases lay between the germline ends.

The V call is TRBV5-1, the J call TRBJ2-5; 11 nucleotides agree with TRBD2. V lost 0 bases and J lost 4; bases outside the gene matches: 5. From germline, CDR1 is SGHRS and CDR2 YFSETQ. The length of the CDR3 is 16 residues. The CDR3 sequence is CASSLDLAGGPETQYF. CDR3 in DNA: TGCGCCAGCAGCTTGGATCTAGCGGGAGGTCCAGAGACCCAGTACTTC.